This T cell receptor (beta chain) was profiled in a study of T cell changes during pregnancy in multiple sclerosis. From germline, CDR1 is SGHDT and CDR2 YYEEEE. The CDR3 is made up of 12 amino acids. With 2 bases removed from V and 7 bases from J, the gap between germline ends came to 7 bases. Repertoires were generated with immunoSEQ multiplex PCR, while TCRdb's copy carries only in-frame clones and drops some. The sample yields around 25,000 clones, under 95% seen once. This clone was found once. The chain has TRBV5-6 and TRBJ2-1; D ambiguous. This sequence originates from a female donor in good health, enrolled as a control in a pregnancy study. This specimen was CD8+ T cells from peripheral blood mononuclear cells, taken in the third trimester of pregnancy. CDR3 sequence reads: CASSFRWNEQFF. In DNA form, the CDR3 reads TGTGCCAGCAGCTTCCGGTGGAATGAGCAGTTCTTC.